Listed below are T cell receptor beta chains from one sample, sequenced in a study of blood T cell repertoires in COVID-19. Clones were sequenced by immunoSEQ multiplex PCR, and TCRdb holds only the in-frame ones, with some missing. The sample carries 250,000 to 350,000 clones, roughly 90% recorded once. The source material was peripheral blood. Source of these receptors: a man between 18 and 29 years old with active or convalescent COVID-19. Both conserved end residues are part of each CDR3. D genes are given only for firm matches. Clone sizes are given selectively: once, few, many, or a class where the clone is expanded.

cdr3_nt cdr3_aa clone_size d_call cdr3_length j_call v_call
TGTGCCAGCAGCTCCTCGGGGGACAGGGGGCTAGGGTACGAGCAGTACTTC CASSSSGDRGLGYEQYF - TRBD1 17 TRBJ2-7 TRBV7-9
TGTGCCAGCAGTTGGGGCTCAGATGAAAAACTGTTTTTT CASSWGSDEKLFF many - 13 TRBJ1-4 TRBV7-9
TGTGCCAGTTCCTTCGGAGGGTTAGTCGAGCAGTACTTC CASSFGGLVEQYF - - 13 TRBJ2-7 TRBV6-6
TGTGCCAGCACCAGACTAGCGGGGAGCACAGATACGCAGTATTTT CASTRLAGSTDTQYF - TRBD2 15 TRBJ2-3 TRBV14
TGTGCCAGCAGGGACTTCACCGGGGAGCTGTTTTTT CASRDFTGELFF - - 12 TRBJ2-2 TRBV2
TGTGCAAGTCGTAGTCCAATCCAGGGGCACGAGGGGCCCCAGCATTTT CASRSPIQGHEGPQHF - - 16 TRBJ1-5 TRBV12-2
TGTGCCAGCAGCTCCCAGGGACAGGGGGCGACTAACTATGGCTACACCTTC CASSSQGQGATNYGYTF once - 17 TRBJ1-2 TRBV21-1
TGTGCCAGCAGACAAACTCTAGCGGGGGGCCGAACCGGGGAGCTGTTTTTT CASRQTLAGGRTGELFF - TRBD2 17 TRBJ2-2 TRBV27
TGTGCCAGCAGCTCCTTGACAGGGGAAGGCTACACCTTC CASSSLTGEGYTF - TRBD1 13 TRBJ1-2 TRBV7-6
TGTGCCAGCGTTGGTTTCAGTGAAGCTTTCTTT CASVGFSEAFF once - 11 TRBJ1-1 TRBV6-5
TGTGCCAGCAGCCGGACCCCACAGGGGGGGAACTATGGCTACACCTTC CASSRTPQGGNYGYTF - TRBD1 16 TRBJ1-2 TRBV11-2
TGTGCCAGCAGCCACCCACAGGGACAGGGGGGCGAGCAGTACTTC CASSHPQGQGGEQYF - TRBD1 15 TRBJ2-7 TRBV7-6
TGTGCCAGCAGCCAAGAGTGGAGGGGTGAGCAGCCCCAGCATTTT CASSQEWRGEQPQHF once - 15 TRBJ1-5 TRBV4-2
TGTGCCAGCAGCTTGGGACAGGGAGTAAAGTACTTC CASSLGQGVKYF - TRBD1 12 TRBJ2-7 TRBV5-6
TGTGCCAGCAGCTTAGGACAGAGTGAAGCTTTCTTT CASSLGQSEAFF medium-sized - 12 TRBJ1-1 TRBV7-9
TGTGCCAGCAGTACCGGACAGGGGGCCTCCTACGAGCAGTACTTC CASSTGQGASYEQYF - TRBD1 15 TRBJ2-7 TRBV6-5
TGTGCCAGCAGCCCCGGGACTAGCGGGGGGGCCTACAATGAGCAGTTCTTC CASSPGTSGGAYNEQFF - TRBD2 17 TRBJ2-1 TRBV5-8
TGTGCCAGCAGTTACTTGGCGACAGGCGACACTGAAGCTTTCTTT CASSYLATGDTEAFF - - 15 TRBJ1-1 TRBV6-6
TGTGCCAGCAGTGAATCGGGGGGGCTGTGGAATTCACCCCTCCACTTT CASSESGGLWNSPLHF - - 16 TRBJ1-6 TRBV25-1
TGTGCCATCAGAGGACCCGGCAGGGGGCCGCATTACTGGGACGAGCAGTACTTC CAIRGPGRGPHYWDEQYF - TRBD1 18 TRBJ2-7 TRBV10-3
TGTGCCAGCACGCATGAAGGGGGCGGGTCAGATACGCAGTATTTT CASTHEGGGSDTQYF - TRBD1 15 TRBJ2-3 TRBV6-5
TGCAGCGTGGGGGGAGCGGGGGACCCTTCGGTAGAGACCCAGTACTTC CSVGGAGDPSVETQYF once TRBD2 16 TRBJ2-5 TRBV29-1
TGTGCCACCAGTGACTCCGGGACAGGGAACACCGGGGAGCTGTTTTTT CATSDSGTGNTGELFF - TRBD1 16 TRBJ2-2 TRBV24-1
TGTGCCAGCAGTAACCGCCCGACAGTGAACACTGAAGCTTTCTTT CASSNRPTVNTEAFF - - 15 TRBJ1-1 TRBV27
TGTGCCAGCACCATCGGGAAGTCCTACAATGAGCAGTTCTTC CASTIGKSYNEQFF - - 14 TRBJ2-1 TRBV3-1/TRBV3-2
TGTGCCAGCAGCTTAGCCGGGGGTCGGTGGGTTAACACTGAAGCTTTCTTT CASSLAGGRWVNTEAFF once - 17 TRBJ1-1 TRBV7-9
TGTGCCAGCAGCCCCTTTTCCCGGGGTTTCACAGATACGCAGTATTTT CASSPFSRGFTDTQYF - - 16 TRBJ2-3 TRBV9
TGTGCCAGCAGCTTAGATATGTCCACTGAAGCTTTCTTT CASSLDMSTEAFF many - 13 TRBJ1-1 TRBV7-9
TGTGCCAGCAGCCCGGGGGATGGTAATGAAAAACTGTTTTTT CASSPGDGNEKLFF once - 14 TRBJ1-4 TRBV9
TGTGCCAGCAGCGTAGCAGGGTCTGGAAACACCATATATTTT CASSVAGSGNTIYF - - 14 TRBJ1-3 TRBV9
TGCGCCAGCAGCTATGGGGGGAGCAGCTCCTACAATGAGCAGTTCTTC CASSYGGSSSYNEQFF - - 16 TRBJ2-1 TRBV4-1
TGCGCCAGCAGCTTGGCCGTTAATAGCGGGGGAAGGGATGAGCAGTTCTTC CASSLAVNSGGRDEQFF - TRBD2 17 TRBJ2-1 TRBV5-1
TGTGCCAGCAGTTTATCAACAGATAATTCACCCCTCCACTTT CASSLSTDNSPLHF - - 14 TRBJ1-6 TRBV27
TGCGCCAGGGACGAGAGCCGGGACAGGGATGCAACTAATGAAAAACTGTTTTTT CARDESRDRDATNEKLFF - TRBD1 18 TRBJ1-4 TRBV5-1
TGCAGTGCCGAGGGTGGGCTAGGCTACACCTTC CSAEGGLGYTF - - 11 TRBJ1-2 TRBV20-1
TGTGCCACTGGGGGCGGAAAGTTACAAGAGACCCAGTACTTC CATGGGKLQETQYF - - 14 TRBJ2-5 TRBV19